A single sample is the source of the 10 T cell receptor beta chains below, sequenced in a study of T cell changes during pregnancy in multiple sclerosis. Repertoires were generated with immunoSEQ multiplex PCR, while TCRdb's copy carries only in-frame clones and drops some. The sample includes some 67,000 clones, roughly nine tenths of them seen just once. Source: peripheral blood, taken after pregnancy. The receptors were sampled from a female donor with multiple sclerosis, enrolled in a pregnancy study.

The genes are TRBV7-7 and TRBJ2-1; D is possibly TRBD2 (5 bases). The CDR3 is 13 residues long. The V end was cut by 1 base, the J end by 7 bases, with 8 bases between. The germline gives CDR1 SSHAT, CDR2 FNYEAQ (reference sequence). The CDR3 region has the DNA TGTGCCAGCAGCTTAGGGACTGATAATGAGCAGTTCTTC. Translating gives CASSLGTDNEQFF.

The rearrangement uses TRBV5-6 and TRBJ2-7, with TRBD1 identical over 7 bases. V trimming: 4 bases; J trimming: 2 bases; junction bases outside the gene matches: 9. Looked up from germline, CDR1 is SGHDT and CDR2 is YYEEEE. The CDR3 spans 15 residues. The CDR3 protein is CASSRYQGVAYEQYF. CDR3 in DNA: TGTGCCAGCAGCCGATACCAGGGGGTCGCCTACGAGCAGTACTTC.

J is TRBJ1-1 and V is TRBV4-3; unclear D gene. The V gene lost 0 bases and the J gene lost 2 bases, with 10 bases spanning the gap. The germline V gene encodes CDR1 LGHNA and CDR2 YSLEER. This CDR3 comprises 15 residues. The CDR3: CASSQDGQVNTEAFF. DNA for the CDR3: TGCGCCAGCAGCCAAGATGGGCAGGTAAACACTGAAGCTTTCTTT.

The chain carries TRBV27 and TRBJ2-1, with a possible D match to TRBD2 (5 bases). The germline V gene has CDR1 MNHEY and CDR2 SMNVEV (reference sequence). The CDR3 totals 14 residues. Trimming cost V 5 bases and J 5 bases, with 13 bases left between them. For the CDR3, the DNA is TGTGCCAGCAGTCCCCTACAGCGGAACAATGAGCAGTTCTTC. Its protein product is CASSPLQRNNEQFF.

The count of this clone is one. V gene TRBV23-1 combines with J gene TRBJ1-2; 9 bases are shared with TRBD1. TRBV23-1 is sorted into the ORF group, with uncertain function. The V segment lost 4 bases and the J segment 6 bases; nucleotides outside the gene matches: 9. This CDR3 region has 15 residues. CDR3 protein: CASSREIQGADGYTF. DNA of the CDR3: TGCGCCAGCAGTCGCGAGATACAGGGGGCTGATGGCTACACCTTC.

This clone was seen only once. CDR3 nucleotide sequence: TGTGCCAGTAGTCTGACTAGCGGGAACTTCGGGGACCAAGAGACCCAGTACTTC. It encodes CASSLTSGNFGDQETQYF. The chain couples TRBV19 to TRBJ2-5; 11 bases line up with TRBD2. V dropped 5 bases and J dropped 0; count of bases not matched to a gene: 11. The CDR3 runs 18 residues. Germline values: CDR1 LNHDA, CDR2 SQIVND (reference sequence).

CDR3 in DNA: TGTGCCAGCAGCTCGCAGGGGTTTAACACTGAAGCTTTCTTT. Its protein is CASSSQGFNTEAFF. The rearrangement links TRBV11-2 to TRBJ1-1, with TRBD1 as a possible D gene (6 bases). The CDR3 is 14 residues long. V was shortened by 4 bases and J by 2 bases, with 11 bases between the two germline ends. CDR1 is SGHAT and CDR2 is FQNNGV in the germline V gene.

V usage is TRBV30 and J usage is TRBJ1-6; D uncertain. V dropped 3 bases and J dropped 4 bases, with 7 bases sitting between them. This CDR3 contains 13 residues. The germline gives CDR1 GTSNPN, CDR2 SVGIG (reference sequence). The CDR3 region is CAWSSGYNSPLHF. The CDR3 DNA is TGTGCCTGGAGCTCCGGGTATAATTCACCCCTCCACTTT.

The chain uses TRBV5-1 and TRBJ1-2; possible D gene TRBD1, 6 bases. Germline CDR1 SGHRS, CDR2 YFSETQ. The CDR3 is 12 amino acids. V shed 7 bases and J shed 4 bases, with 11 bases lying between them. Here the CDR3 DNA reads TGCGCCAGCGCGGGGGGCTCCTATGGCTACACCTTC. Amino acid sequence: CASAGGSYGYTF. Using reference TRBV5-1 and TRBJ1-2 for the parts outside the CDR3, the full variable domain is KAGVTQTPRYLIKTRGQQVTLSCSPISGHRSVSWYQQTPGQGLQFLFEYFSETQRNKGNFPGRFSGRQFSNSRSEMNVSTLELGDSALYLCASAGGSYGYTFGSGTRLTVV.

The chain has TRBV7-3 and TRBJ2-1; D gene uncertain. Germline CDR1 reads SGHTA; CDR2 reads FQGTGA. The CDR3 is 13 amino acids. V was pared by 1 base and J by 5 bases, with 6 bases between. The CDR3 region is CASSLNRDNEQFF. CDR3 DNA sequence: TGTGCCAGCAGCTTAAACCGGGACAATGAGCAGTTCTTC.